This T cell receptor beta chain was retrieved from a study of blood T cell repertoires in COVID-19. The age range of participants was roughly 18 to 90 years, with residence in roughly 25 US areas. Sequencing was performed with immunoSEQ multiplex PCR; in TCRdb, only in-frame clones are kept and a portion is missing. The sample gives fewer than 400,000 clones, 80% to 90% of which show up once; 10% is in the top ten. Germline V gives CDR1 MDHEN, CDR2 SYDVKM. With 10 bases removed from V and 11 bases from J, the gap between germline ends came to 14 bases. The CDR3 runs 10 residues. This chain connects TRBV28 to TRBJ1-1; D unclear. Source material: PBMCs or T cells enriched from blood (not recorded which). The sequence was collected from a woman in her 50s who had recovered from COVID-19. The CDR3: CATIKSMAFF. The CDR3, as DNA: TGTGCCACAATAAAATCTATGGCTTTCTTT.